This section outlines one T cell receptor (beta chain) sequence together with its context. There are a few counts of this clonotype. Its cognate antigen has yet to be identified. Per-base quality was not reported, and no clone a single base away is much larger than it. Interpreted using the paper, the time point label stands for: patch test 1, 2 weeks after DPC sensitization. The sample's treatment or condition label, decoded: therapeutic diphenylcyclopropenone sensitization with weekly scalp DPC. At every patch-test visit, the blood draw took place before the patch test was put on. Patients were considered eligible if aged 18 to 70, diagnosed with alopecia and deemed suitable for DPC therapy, and patients were excluded if pregnant. Unfractionated whole blood was collected in Tempus Blood RNA tubes, and total RNA was extracted from that blood. This entry belongs to a study of human T cells and chemical hapten exposure (dated by TCRdb to about 2021). In the study overall: For sensitization, 2% DPC in acetone was applied to a roughly 2 cm by roughly 2 cm area of upper inner arm skin. Throughout the roughly 26-week study period, patients were also given weekly therapeutic DPC doses on the scalp. Patch tests used Finn chambers with 0.01% DPC on the upper back, scored after 6 days by International Contact Dermatitis Research Group standards. The mostly female patient cohort included alopecia areata with under or over 50% scalp involvement, alopecia totalis and alopecia universalis. Libraries were pooled for sequencing, and per-sample TCR yields varied mainly because of small differences in library volumes within the pool. Peripheral blood TCR repertoire changes were tracked in vivo in alopecia patients during primary and secondary sensitization to the hapten diphenylcyclopropenone (DPC). Blood was sampled from patients pre-sensitization (week 0) and at 2, 6 and about 24 weeks after DPC sensitization. Nearly 30 alopecia patients gave blood for TCR sequencing at one to four time points (pre-sensitization, 2, 6 and 24 weeks). Overall results and qualifications from the work: DPC sensitization did not change how many TCRs were above 1 in 1000 frequency, and no evidence was found of alterations in global repertoire structure. Expanded TCRs formed significantly more large CDR3 similarity clusters than pre-sensitization or healthy control sets, consistent with antigen-driven responses. A positive correlation was found between the number of PT1 expanded TCRs and patch test score, with significance reached at thresholds 8, 16 and 32 but not 4. All patients had alopecia, a presumed autoimmune disease, so their immune response might differ from that of healthy individuals. Repeated subsampling changed both the strength of the expansion versus patch-test correlation and the threshold at which that correlation became significant.

Library creation used RACE. The sequencer was a NextSeq 500. During library preparation, unique molecular identifiers were attached to individual cDNA molecules so that TCRs could be counted in a quantitative, reproducible way. From each blood RNA sample, both TCR alpha and TCR beta chains were sequenced. In the source study's methods: The median number of TCRs per sample was 90,000 to 100,000, ranging from about 23,224 to 690,600. The Decombinator software suite was used to annotate the V, J and CDR3 of the TCR reads. For the PS versus PT1 abundance plots, all samples were subsampled to the same number of TCRs (28,000). TCRs were defined as expanded if absent before sensitization and observed at least eight times at the 2-week time point. The raw public reads went through TCRdb reprocessing: fastp at Q25, MiXCR clone calling, in-frame beta chains kept. CDR3 protein duplicates are merged, each entry listing the most common genes and DNA. These V and J calls rely on TCRdb rather than the paper's analysis. This sample is represented by 60,000 to 80,000 distinct CDR3 sequences; approximately 32% of them were singletons. Roughly 10% of the sample comes from the top ten.

This clonotype originated in a middle-aged man with alopecia areata. Some clones in this sample may be carry-over from other donors' samples. This specimen was whole blood, taken in connection with sensitization to the hapten diphenylcyclopropenone (DPC).

The DNA sequence follows: TGTGCCAGCAGCGTAGCTACGGGGAGGTCCGGGGACGACACTGAAGCTTTCTTT. It is translated as CASSVATGRSGDDTEAFF. This chain joins TRBV9 to TRBJ1-1; the D gene is perhaps TRBD1, on 5 matching bases. The CDR3 runs 18 residues from the cysteine to the phenylalanine. This entry keeps only the CDR3 DNA: 54 bases, framed from base 1. CDR1 and CDR2, per the germline V gene, are SGDLS and YYNGEE. V loses 0 bases of germline sequence and J loses 3 bases, and the interval between the two ends is 21 bases. Outside the CDR3, residues come from the reference TRBV9 and TRBJ1-1 proteins, so the full variable domain is: DSGVTQTPKHLITATGQRVTLRCSPRSGDLSVYWYQQSLDQGLQFLIQYYNGEERAKGNILERFSAQQFPDLHSELNLSSLELGDSALYFCASSVATGRSGDDTEAFFGQGTRLTVV.